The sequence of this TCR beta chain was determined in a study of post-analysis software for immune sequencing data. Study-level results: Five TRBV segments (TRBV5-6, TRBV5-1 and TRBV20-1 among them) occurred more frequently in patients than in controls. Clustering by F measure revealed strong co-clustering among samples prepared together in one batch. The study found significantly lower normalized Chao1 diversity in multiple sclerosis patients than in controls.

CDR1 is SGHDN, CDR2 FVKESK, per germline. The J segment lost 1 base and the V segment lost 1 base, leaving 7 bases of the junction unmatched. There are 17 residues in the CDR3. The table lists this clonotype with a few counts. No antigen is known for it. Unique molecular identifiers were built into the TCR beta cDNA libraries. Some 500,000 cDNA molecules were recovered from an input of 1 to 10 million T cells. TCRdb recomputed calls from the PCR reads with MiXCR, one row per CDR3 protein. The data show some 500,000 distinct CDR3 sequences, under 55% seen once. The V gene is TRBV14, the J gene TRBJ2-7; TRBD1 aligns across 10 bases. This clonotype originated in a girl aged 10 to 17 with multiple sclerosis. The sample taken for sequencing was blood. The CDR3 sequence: CASSQGLDRGLSYEQYF. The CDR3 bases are TGTGCCAGCAGCCAAGGCCTCGACAGGGGGCTTTCCTACGAGCAGTACTTC.